This T cell receptor beta chain was captured by sequencing in a study of identifying expanded T cells in peripheral blood. Produced via immunoSEQ multiplex PCR; TCRdb's table is partial and in-frame only. Altogether about 80,000 clones are present, 70% to 90% being singletons, with the ten largest covering about 7%. With 6 bases removed from V and 5 bases from J, the gap between germline ends came to 11 bases. The CDR3 runs 12 residues. The germline gives CDR1 MNHEY, CDR2 SMNVEV (reference sequence). Notes on the study in general: About 1.2 clones differed between technical replicates, versus about 15 and 19 over time. Two-week clone count variance significantly increased as total template count grew.

Note on this clone: Its antigen is currently unknown.

No infections or other immune events were documented during collection. This chain links TRBV27 with TRBJ2-7; D may be TRBD1 or TRBD2 (6 bases each). The receptor was derived from a person aged 18 to 75 in good health. The sequencing sample was made of blood. CDR3 DNA: TGTGCCAGCAGCCCGAGGGGGGACGAGCAGTACTTC. It is translated as CASSPRGDEQYF.